A single sample is the source of the 26 T cell receptor beta chains below, sequenced in a study of post-analysis software for immune sequencing data (dated by TCRdb to the mid-2010s). Paper-wide results and their limitations: Significantly higher frequencies in patients than in controls were found for roughly 5 TRBV segments, including TRBV5-6, TRBV5-1 and TRBV20-1.

These receptors have no known antigen. Library generation was performed with PCR. The sequencer listed for this sample is Illumina HiSeq 2500. To reduce PCR and sequencing biases, unique molecular identifiers were built into the TCR beta cDNA libraries. TCRdb passed the public sequencing reads through fastp at Q25 and MiXCR, retaining productive beta sequences. Entries that share a CDR3 protein sequence are merged under the most common genes and DNA. The sample data list about 770,000 distinct CDR3 sequences, and about 43% of these were observed just once. The ten largest clonotypes hold over 4.5% of the sample. Sequencing used blood. Every receptor here comes from a girl between 5 and 17 years old with multiple sclerosis.

The CDR3 sequence: CASSWDLNTQYF. CDR3 DNA: TGTGCCAGCAGCTGGGACCTTAATACGCAGTATTTT. The chain recombines TRBV21-1 with TRBJ2-3; the D call in the table, TRBD1, was not verified against the DNA. TRBV21-1 is deemed a pseudogene. This CDR3 region has 12 residues.

The genes are TRBV3-1 and TRBJ1-2; 8 positions match TRBD1. This CDR3 region has 16 residues. With 0 bases clipped from V and 7 bases from J, the junction kept 10 bases outside the gene matches. The germline V gene has CDR1 LGHDT and CDR2 YNNKEL (reference sequence). The CDR3 here is CASSQEGGQGVGGYTF. CDR3 DNA sequence: TGTGCCAGCAGCCAAGAAGGAGGACAGGGAGTAGGTGGCTACACCTTC.

The chain links TRBV28 to TRBJ1-2, with TRBD1 matching over 9 bases. Germline-derived CDR1 and CDR2 are MDHEN and SYDVKM. Losses at the gene ends were 6 bases for V and 4 bases for J; bases not matched to a gene: 15. This CDR3 contains 17 residues. CDR3 region: CASSQIGQGQLGYGYTF. The DNA of the CDR3 is TGTGCCAGCAGCCAGATCGGACAGGGGCAACTGGGCTATGGCTACACCTTC.

V usage is TRBV11-2 and J usage is TRBJ2-1, with TRBD2 identical over 10 bases. Per germline, CDR1 SGHAT and CDR2 FQNNGV. With V trimmed by 5 bases and J by 1 base, 14 bases remained unmatched. This CDR3 region has 19 residues. The chain's CDR3 is CASSPTGASGRGSYNEQFF. DNA for the CDR3: TGTGCCAGCAGCCCAACCGGGGCTAGCGGGAGAGGGTCCTACAATGAGCAGTTCTTC.

This CDR3 is CASSAGTGTDTQYF. CDR3 nucleotide sequence: TGTGCCAGCAGTGCTGGGACGGGCACAGATACGCAGTATTTT. The chain is built from TRBV6-5 and TRBJ2-3, with D perhaps assigned TRBD1 or TRBD2 (5 bases each). This CDR3 comprises 14 residues. V dropped 5 bases and J dropped 1 base, with 10 bases sitting between them. Germline CDR1 MNHEY, CDR2 SVGAGI.

The chain employs TRBV3-1 and TRBJ2-3; 9 bases map to TRBD1. From germline, CDR1 is LGHDT and CDR2 YNNKEL (reference sequence). Trimming removed 5 bases from V and 6 bases from J; junction bases left unmatched: 12. The length of the CDR3 is 16 residues. For the CDR3, the DNA is TGTGCCAGCAGCACCCGGACAGGGGATCCCACGGATACGCAGTATTTT. It translates to CASSTRTGDPTDTQYF.

At least ten counts were recorded for this clonotype. The chain links TRBV29-1 to TRBJ2-1, with D maybe TRBD1 (5 bases). V was clipped by 4 bases and J by 8 bases, with 9 bases between them. Germline loops: CDR1 SQVTM, CDR2 ANQGSEA. The CDR3 is made up of 11 amino acids. In DNA form, the CDR3 reads TGCAGCGTTGCCAGGGTAGATGAGCAGTTCTTC. This gives the protein CSVARVDEQFF.

The chain couples TRBV21-1 to TRBJ2-1. TRBV21-1 has pseudogene status. The CDR3 has 13 residues. CDR3 in amino acids: CASSKRPLCEQFF. CDR3 DNA: TGTGCCAGCAGCAAAAGACCATTGTGTGAGCAGTTCTTC.

The chain recombines TRBV29-1 with TRBJ1-1; 10 nucleotides line up with TRBD1. CDR1 and CDR2 (germline): SQVTM, ANQGSEA. After removal of 7 bases from V and 7 bases from J, the junction contained 12 bases not matched to a gene. The CDR3 is 14 amino acids. For the CDR3, the DNA is TGCAGCGGCACCCGGGACAGGGGCCTATATGAAGCTTTCTTT. The encoded protein is CSGTRDRGLYEAFF.

This clonotype was counted at least ten times. The genes are TRBV29-1 and TRBJ2-5; 13 nucleotides line up with TRBD2. The ends lost 4 bases at V and 5 bases at J; junction bases unmatched: 10. The CDR3 contains 16 residues. Germline assignment: CDR1 SQVTM and CDR2 ANQGSEA. CDR3 loop: CSVARLAGGFGETQYF. CDR3 coding DNA: TGCAGCGTTGCTAGACTAGCGGGAGGCTTCGGGGAGACCCAGTACTTC.

Only one count was recorded for this clonotype. This rearrangement joins TRBV29-1 to TRBJ2-7; 10 positions match TRBD1. CDR1 and CDR2 from the germline V gene are SQVTM and ANQGSEA. The J segment lost 0 bases and the V segment lost 4 bases, leaving 3 bases of the junction unmatched. The CDR3 has 14 residues. For the CDR3, the DNA is TGCAGCGTTGGGACAGGGGGAGTCTCCTACGAGCAGTACTTC. It encodes CSVGTGGVSYEQYF.

The sample holds one count of this clonotype. V is TRBV5-6 and J is TRBJ2-7; D is ambiguous. Germline V gene lookup returns CDR1 SGHDT and CDR2 YYEEEE. The CDR3 contains 12 residues. V was cut by 4 bases and J by 5 bases, with 10 bases left in between. The CDR3 protein is CASSGDENEQYF. In nucleotides, the CDR3 is TGTGCCAGCAGCGGAGATGAAAACGAGCAGTACTTC.

This clonotype showed up just a few times. V and J are TRBV28 and TRBJ2-7; tentatively, D is TRBD2 (5 bases). The V end lost 5 bases, the J end lost 1 base, and 12 bases lay between the germline ends. This CDR3 has 14 amino acids. Germline assignment: CDR1 MDHEN and CDR2 SYDVKM. The CDR3 nucleotides are TGTGCCAGCAGTCATGCCGGGGATTCCTACGAGCAGTACTTC. It codes for CASSHAGDSYEQYF.

The rearrangement joins TRBV20-1 to TRBJ2-5, with 12 bases matching TRBD2. J was trimmed by 5 bases and V by 6 bases; bases with no gene match: 10. This CDR3 region has 15 residues. Germline V lookup: CDR1 DFQATT, CDR2 SNEGSKA (reference sequence). CDR3 coding DNA: TGCAGTGCCAGCTGGACTAGCGGGGCATCGGAGACCCAGTACTTC. It encodes CSASWTSGASETQYF.

In this sample, this clonotype turned up a few times. V is TRBV5-1 and J is TRBJ2-1, with D maybe TRBD2 (5 bases). This CDR3 is 16 amino acids long. Trimming stripped 0 bases from V and 5 bases from J, with 15 bases between. Germline V gene data show CDR1 as SGHRS and CDR2 as YFSETQ. The CDR3 is CASSLGTGLGDNEQFF. CDR3 coding DNA: TGCGCCAGCAGCTTGGGGACCGGACTGGGAGACAATGAGCAGTTCTTC.

This clonotype was seen only a few times. The chain carries TRBV12-5 and TRBJ2-1, with D possibly called TRBD1 or TRBD2 (5 bases each). CDR3 length: 14 residues. Per germline, CDR1 LGHNT and CDR2 FRNRAP. The V gene lost 7 bases and the J gene lost 8 bases, with 18 bases spanning the gap. CDR3 coding DNA: TGTGCTAGTGCCAACGGGACCCGTCGCTATGAGCAGTTCTTC. Its protein is CASANGTRRYEQFF.

CDR3 protein: CASSDTGEEETQYF. The DNA for the CDR3 is TGTGCCAGCAGCGATACCGGGGAAGAAGAGACCCAGTACTTC. J is TRBJ2-5 and V is TRBV5-6; perhaps TRBD2 as D (5 bases). Germline values: CDR1 SGHDT, CDR2 YYEEEE. V was clipped by 4 bases and J by 3 bases, with 13 bases between them. This CDR3 spans 14 amino acids.

The chain uses TRBV7-8 and TRBJ2-1; weak D call: TRBD1 (6 bases). This CDR3 has 14 amino acids. V shed 5 bases and J shed 5 bases, with 13 bases lying between them. Germline V gene sequence: CDR1 SGHVS, CDR2 FQNEAQ. The CDR3 DNA reads as TGTGCCAGCAGCCCGAGGGACACAGACAATGAGCAGTTCTTC. This sequence encodes CASSPRDTDNEQFF.

V is TRBV6-1 and J is TRBJ2-7, with a weak D call TRBD2 (6 bases). This CDR3 comprises 17 residues. The germline V gene encodes CDR1 MNHNS and CDR2 SASEGT. Trimming shortened V by 2 bases and J by 4 bases, and 21 bases separated the two germline ends. The CDR3 loop is CASSELVPDYWQYEQYF. The CDR3 nucleotides read TGTGCCAGCAGTGAATTAGTCCCGGACTACTGGCAGTACGAGCAGTACTTC.

The J gene is TRBJ2-3, the V gene TRBV20-1; 8 nucleotides align to TRBD2. The CDR3 length is 14 residues. Germline V CDR1 and CDR2: DFQATT, SNEGSKA (reference sequence). V was clipped by 0 bases and J by 8 bases; unmatched bases: 7. Here the CDR3 DNA reads TGCAGTGCTAGAGATACTCCGCTAGCGGGTACGCAGTATTTT. It yields the protein CSARDTPLAGTQYF.

This chain connects TRBV6-5 to TRBJ2-4; D is perhaps TRBD1 (5 bases). The CDR3 extends over 18 amino acids. Trimming cost V 4 bases and J 1 base, with 20 bases left between them. Germline-derived CDR1 and CDR2 are MNHEY and SVGAGI. The CDR3 spells CASSSPTFRDSAKNIQYF. The CDR3 bases are TGTGCCAGCAGTTCCCCGACCTTCAGGGATAGTGCCAAAAACATTCAGTACTTC.

The chain links TRBV6-5 to TRBJ1-2; D unclear. Germline CDR1 MNHEY, CDR2 SVGAGI. The CDR3 contains 13 residues. Trimming removed 8 bases at V and 8 bases at J, with 18 bases between. The CDR3 loop is CASSATGFMGYTF. Here the CDR3 DNA reads TGTGCCAGCTCGGCTACGGGTTTTATGGGCTACACCTTC.

This chain's CDR3 is CASSQRALSGGEEETQYF. The CDR3 nucleotides read TGCGCCAGCAGCCAGCGGGCACTGAGCGGAGGGGAAGAAGAGACCCAGTACTTC. The chain is built from TRBV4-3 and TRBJ2-5, with a possible D match to TRBD2 (6 bases). CDR1 and CDR2 (germline): LGHNA, YSLEER. The CDR3 extends over 18 amino acids. V was cut by 3 bases and J by 3 bases, with 23 bases left in between.

J is TRBJ2-4 and V is TRBV20-1; D unresolved. Germline V CDR1 and CDR2: DFQATT, SNEGSKA (reference sequence). The V gene lost 0 bases and the J gene lost 9 bases, with 3 bases spanning the gap. This CDR3 region has 10 residues. CDR3 DNA sequence: TGCAGTGCTAGAGAGGGCATTCAGTACTTC. It specifies CSAREGIQYF.

The CDR3 coding sequence is TGTGCCAGCAGCTGGGGGGCGCTGGACGAGCAGTACTTC. This codes for CASSWGALDEQYF. The rearrangement joins TRBV7-9 to TRBJ2-5, with D tentatively TRBD1 or TRBD2 (6 bases each). The closer fit of TRBJ2-7 to the DNA end suggests the J call may be wrong. CDR1 and CDR2 from the germline V gene are SEHNR and FQNEAQ (reference sequence). The CDR3 is made up of 13 amino acids.

CDR3 DNA: TGCGCCAGCAGCTGGGCGGGGCTGACTAGCGGGATGGAGACCCAGTACTTC. It encodes CASSWAGLTSGMETQYF. J is TRBJ2-5 and V is TRBV5-1; 11 bases align to TRBD2. In germline, CDR1 is SGHRS, CDR2 YFSETQ. J lost 5 bases, V lost 3 bases, and 12 bases had no gene match. CDR3 length equals 17 residues. The full variable domain, with the rest looked up from reference TRBV5-1 and TRBJ2-5, is KAGVTQTPRYLIKTRGQQVTLSCSPISGHRSVSWYQQTPGQGLQFLFEYFSETQRNKGNFPGRFSGRQFSNSRSEMNVSTLELGDSALYLCASSWAGLTSGMETQYFGPGTRLLVL.